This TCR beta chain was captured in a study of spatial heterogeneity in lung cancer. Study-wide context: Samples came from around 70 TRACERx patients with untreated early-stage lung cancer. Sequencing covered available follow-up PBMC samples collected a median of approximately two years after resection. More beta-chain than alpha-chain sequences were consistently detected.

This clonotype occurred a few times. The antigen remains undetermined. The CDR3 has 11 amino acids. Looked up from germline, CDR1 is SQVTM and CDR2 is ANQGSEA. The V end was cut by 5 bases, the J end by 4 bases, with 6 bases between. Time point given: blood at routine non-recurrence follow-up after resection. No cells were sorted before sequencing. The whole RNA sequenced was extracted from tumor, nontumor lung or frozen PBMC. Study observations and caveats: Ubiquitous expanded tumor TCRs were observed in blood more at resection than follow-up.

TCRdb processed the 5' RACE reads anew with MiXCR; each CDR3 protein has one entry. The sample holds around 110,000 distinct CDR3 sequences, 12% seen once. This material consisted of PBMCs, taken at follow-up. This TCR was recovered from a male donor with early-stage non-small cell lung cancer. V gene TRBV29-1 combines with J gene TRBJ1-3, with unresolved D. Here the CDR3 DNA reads TGCAGCGTTCGTCCCGGAAACACCATATATTTT. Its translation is CSVRPGNTIYF.